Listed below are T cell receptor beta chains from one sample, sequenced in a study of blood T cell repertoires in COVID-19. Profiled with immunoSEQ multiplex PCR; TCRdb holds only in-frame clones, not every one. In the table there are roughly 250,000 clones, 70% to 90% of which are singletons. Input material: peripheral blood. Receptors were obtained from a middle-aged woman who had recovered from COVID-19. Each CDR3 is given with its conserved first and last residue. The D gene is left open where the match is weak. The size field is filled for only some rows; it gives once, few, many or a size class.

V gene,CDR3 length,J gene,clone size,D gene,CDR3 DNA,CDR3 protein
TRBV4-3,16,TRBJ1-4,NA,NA,TGCGCCAGCAGCCAGATCCCGACAGGCAGTAATGAAAAACTGTTTTTT,CASSQIPTGSNEKLFF
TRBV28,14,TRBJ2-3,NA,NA,TGTGCCAGCAGTTTATTTGGAGGGACCGATACGCAGTATTTT,CASSLFGGTDTQYF
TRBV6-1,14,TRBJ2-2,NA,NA,TGTGCCAGCAGTGATCACAGAGTCACCGGGGAGCTGTTTTTT,CASSDHRVTGELFF
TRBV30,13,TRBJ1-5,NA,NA,TGTGCCTGGACCAACGGGTGGAATCAGCCCCAGCATTTT,CAWTNGWNQPQHF
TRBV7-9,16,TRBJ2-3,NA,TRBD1,TGTGCCAGCAGCTTAGGGGACAGGGGTAGTGAAGATACGCAGTATTTT,CASSLGDRGSEDTQYF
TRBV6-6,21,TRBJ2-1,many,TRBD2,TGTGCCAGCAGTCGTGGCAGGGAACTGACTAGCGGGAGGGGGAGACTCAATGAGCAGTTCTTC,CASSRGRELTSGRGRLNEQFF
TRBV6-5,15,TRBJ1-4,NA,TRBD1,TGTGCCAGCAGTTTGGGACAGGGGTTCCGTGAAAAACTGTTTTTT,CASSLGQGFREKLFF
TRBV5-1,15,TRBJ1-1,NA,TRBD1,TGCGCCAGCAGCTTGGGGGACAGGGGTCACACTGAAGCTTTCTTT,CASSLGDRGHTEAFF
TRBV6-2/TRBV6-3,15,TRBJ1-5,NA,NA,TGTGCCAGCAGTCCACAGGGTCGGAGCAATCAGCCCCAGCATTTT,CASSPQGRSNQPQHF
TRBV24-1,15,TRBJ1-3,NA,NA,TGTGCCACCAGTGATTTGACGGGTAGAGGAAACACCATATATTTT,CATSDLTGRGNTIYF
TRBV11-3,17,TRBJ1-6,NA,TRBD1,TGTGCCAGCAGGTCCTTGGACAGGGGAGTGGGTAATTCACCCCTCCACTTT,CASRSLDRGVGNSPLHF
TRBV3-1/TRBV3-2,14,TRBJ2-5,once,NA,TGTGCCAGCAGCCAATTCTCCAGTCAAGAGACCCAGTACTTC,CASSQFSSQETQYF
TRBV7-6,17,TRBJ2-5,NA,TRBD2,TGTGCCAGCAGCTTAGGACTAGCGGGGGGGCAGAGGGAGACCCAGTACTTC,CASSLGLAGGQRETQYF
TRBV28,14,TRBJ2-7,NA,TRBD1,TGTGCCAGCAGGCCCGGGACAGGGGACTACGAGCAGTACTTC,CASRPGTGDYEQYF
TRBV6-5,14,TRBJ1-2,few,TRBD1,TGTGCCAGCAGTTACTCCCGGGGACAGGATGGCTACACCTTC,CASSYSRGQDGYTF
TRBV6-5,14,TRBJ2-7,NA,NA,TGTGCCAGCGGCAGCTCAGGAAAGTCTTACGAGCAGTACTTC,CASGSSGKSYEQYF